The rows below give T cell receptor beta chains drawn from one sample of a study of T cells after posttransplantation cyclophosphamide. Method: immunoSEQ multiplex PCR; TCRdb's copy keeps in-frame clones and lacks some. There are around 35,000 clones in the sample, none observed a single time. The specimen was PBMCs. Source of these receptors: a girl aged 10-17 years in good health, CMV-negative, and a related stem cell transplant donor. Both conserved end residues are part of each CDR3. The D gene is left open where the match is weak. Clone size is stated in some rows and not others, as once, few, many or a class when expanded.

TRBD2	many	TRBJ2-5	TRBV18	TGTGCCAGCTCACCCCTCCGGGACTACGATGGCAAAGAGACCCAGTACTTC	CASSPLRDYDGKETQYF
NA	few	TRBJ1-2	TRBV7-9	TGTGCCAGCAGCTTGGGGGACTACGGCGGCTACACCTTC	CASSLGDYGGYTF
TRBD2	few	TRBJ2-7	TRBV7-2	TGTGCCAGCAGCTATACATCCGGGACTAGCGGCACCAGGAAGTACTTC	CASSYTSGTSGTRKYF
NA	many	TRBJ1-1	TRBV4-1	TGCGCCAGCAGCCAAGGGGGGGGGCGAAACACTGAAGCTTTCTTT	CASSQGGGRNTEAFF
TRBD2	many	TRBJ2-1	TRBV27	TGTGCCAGCACCACTACTAGCGGCAATGAGCAGTTCTTC	CASTTTSGNEQFF
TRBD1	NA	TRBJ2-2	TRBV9	TGTGCCAGCAGCGTATACAGGGGTACCGGGGAGCTGTTTTTT	CASSVYRGTGELFF
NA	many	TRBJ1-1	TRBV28	TGTGCCAGCAGGACTCCAGGGGAATACACTGAAGCTTTCTTT	CASRTPGEYTEAFF
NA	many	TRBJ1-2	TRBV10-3	TGTGCCATCAGTGAGATTGTAACCTATGCTAACTATGGCTACACCTTC	CAISEIVTYANYGYTF
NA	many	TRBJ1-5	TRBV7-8	TGTGCCAGCAGCATGAATAGCGATCAGCCCCAGCATTTT	CASSMNSDQPQHF
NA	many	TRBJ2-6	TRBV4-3	TGCGCCAGCAGCCAAGATCTGAGTTTCGAGGACTCTGGGGCCAACGTCCTGACTTTC	CASSQDLSFEDSGANVLTF
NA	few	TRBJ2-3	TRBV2	TGTGCCAGCAGTCCGACTTCCCCCCGGGATACGCAGTATTTT	CASSPTSPRDTQYF
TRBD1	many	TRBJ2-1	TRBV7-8	TGTGCCAGCAGCCGAGGACAGGGACAGTTCTTC	CASSRGQGQFF
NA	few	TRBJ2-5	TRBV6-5	TGTGCCAGCAGTTCCCACGGGTTTGAAGAGACCCAGTACTTC	CASSSHGFEETQYF
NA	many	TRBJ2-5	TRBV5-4	TGTGCCAGCAGCCCCAAGGGGGGGCTTGCCCAAGAGACCCAGTACTTC	CASSPKGGLAQETQYF
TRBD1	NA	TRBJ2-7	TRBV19	TGTGCCAGTAGTCCAGGAGGACAGGGGGCAGGTGAGCAGTACTTC	CASSPGGQGAGEQYF
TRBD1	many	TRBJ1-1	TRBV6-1	TGTACTACTAAGGGGACAGGGAACACTGAAGCTTTCTTT	CTTKGTGNTEAFF
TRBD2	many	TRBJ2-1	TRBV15	TGTGCCACCAGCGCGCTAACTAGCGGGCCCTACAATGAGCAGTTCTTC	CATSALTSGPYNEQFF
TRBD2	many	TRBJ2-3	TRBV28	TGTGCCAGCAGTTTAGGACTAGCGGGGGGGGCTAGCACAGATACGCAGTATTTT	CASSLGLAGGASTDTQYF
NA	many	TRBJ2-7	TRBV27	TGTGCCAGCAGTTTTGGGGGCGCAACTTACGAGCAGTACTTC	CASSFGGATYEQYF
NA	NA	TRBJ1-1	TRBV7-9	TGTGCCAGCAGCTTAACTGCGAACACTGAAGCTTTCTTT	CASSLTANTEAFF
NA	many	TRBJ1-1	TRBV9	TGTGCCAGCAGCGTGTCACCGGGGAACACTGAAGCTTTCTTT	CASSVSPGNTEAFF
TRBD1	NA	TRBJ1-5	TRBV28	TGTGCCAGCAGTTTATGGTCAGGGGGCTTACGTTGGAGCAATCAGCCCCAGCATTTT	CASSLWSGGLRWSNQPQHF
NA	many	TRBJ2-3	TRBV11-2	TGTGCCAGCAGCTTTCGCGACTGGGAGTACACAGATACGCAGTATTTT	CASSFRDWEYTDTQYF